The sequence of this TCR beta chain was determined in a study of tumor and adjacent non-tumor tissue in lung cancer. Overall study context: Samples averaged around 4.2 million productive TCRbeta reads each.

Overall study findings and caveats: In normal lung, the top 100 clones were significantly more dominant than in tumor. Patients with more diverse tumor TCRs had worse survival.

Three rounds of nested PCR, following a modified ARM-PCR protocol, produced the TCRbeta library. TCRdb redid the calling of the multiplex PCR reads with MiXCR, one entry per CDR3 protein. Among about 200,000 distinct CDR3 sequences listed, over 55% were seen once. Of note for this clonotype: Its cognate antigen is unknown. One end of the junction is discordant with germline, which a read error may explain.

The template was RNA from unsorted bulk tissue. Newly diagnosed lung cancer patients had thoracic surgery in China, August–November 2014, without prior chemotherapy. CDR1 SQVTM and CDR2 ANQGSEA come from the germline V gene. CDR3 size: 15 residues. The sequencing input was lung tumor tissue. The rearrangement links TRBV29-1 to TRBJ1-6; 10 bases match TRBD1. The sequence was obtained from a man aged 55 to 70 with non-small cell lung cancer. The CDR3 is CSANIGTGVRSRLHF. In DNA, the CDR3 is TGCAGCGCCAACATTGGGACAGGGGTTCGTTCACGCCTCCACTTT.